This note documents a single TCR beta chain sequence. V lost 4 bases and J lost 4; bases outside the gene matches: 8. The germline V gene has CDR1 SGHRS and CDR2 YFSETQ. The CDR3 covers 15 residues. TCRdb keeps only in-frame clones here, not all; method: immunoSEQ multiplex PCR. Here the sample spans around 1.9 million clones, roughly 93% being singletons. This sample is drawn from a study of shared clonotypes between healthy human individuals. As defined, naive CD8 cells were CD45RO-negative and positively selected for CCR7, with terminally differentiated effector memory CD45RA+ cells excluded. The chain recombines TRBV5-1 with TRBJ2-1; TRBD2 aligns across 7 bases. Sample: naive CD8+ T cells from PBMCs. The sequence came from a young man in good health. Some clones in this sample may be carry-over from other donors' samples. In nucleotides, the CDR3 is TGCGCCAGCAGCGCCCGAGGAGCGGGGTACAATGAGCAGTTCTTC. Residues: CASSARGAGYNEQFF. Full variable domain (outside the CDR3, taken from reference TRBV5-1 and TRBJ2-1): KAGVTQTPRYLIKTRGQQVTLSCSPISGHRSVSWYQQTPGQGLQFLFEYFSETQRNKGNFPGRFSGRQFSNSRSEMNVSTLELGDSALYLCASSARGAGYNEQFFGPGTRLTVL.